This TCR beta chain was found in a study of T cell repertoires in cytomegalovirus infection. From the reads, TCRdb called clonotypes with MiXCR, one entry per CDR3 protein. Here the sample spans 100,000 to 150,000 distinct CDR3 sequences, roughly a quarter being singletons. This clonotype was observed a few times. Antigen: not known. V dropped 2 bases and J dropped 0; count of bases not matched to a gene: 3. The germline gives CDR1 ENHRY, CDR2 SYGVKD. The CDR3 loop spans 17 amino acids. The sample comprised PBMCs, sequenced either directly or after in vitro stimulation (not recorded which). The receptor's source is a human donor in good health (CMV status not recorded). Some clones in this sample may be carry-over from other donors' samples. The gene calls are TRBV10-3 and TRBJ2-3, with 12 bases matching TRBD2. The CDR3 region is CAISEASGRASTDTQYF. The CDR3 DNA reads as TGTGCCATCAGTGAGGCTAGCGGGAGGGCTAGCACAGATACGCAGTATTTT.